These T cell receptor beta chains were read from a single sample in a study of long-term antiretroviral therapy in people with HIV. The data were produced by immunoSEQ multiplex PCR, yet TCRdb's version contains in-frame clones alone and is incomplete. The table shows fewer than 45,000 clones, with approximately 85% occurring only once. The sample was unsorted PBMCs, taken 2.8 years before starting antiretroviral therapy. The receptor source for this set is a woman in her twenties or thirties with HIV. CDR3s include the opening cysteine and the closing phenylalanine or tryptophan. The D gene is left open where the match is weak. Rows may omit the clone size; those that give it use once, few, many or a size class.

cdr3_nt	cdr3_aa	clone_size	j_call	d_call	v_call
TGTGCCAGCAGCTTATTTCGCGGGGGGCAAGAGACCCAGTACTTC	CASSLFRGGQETQYF	NA	TRBJ2-5	TRBD2	TRBV7-8
TGTGCCAGCAGCGTAGGACCCGCGGGGGAGACCCAGTACTTC	CASSVGPAGETQYF	NA	TRBJ2-5	NA	TRBV9
TGTGCCAGTAGACCCAGGGAGGGCAAAAACATTCAGTACTTC	CASRPREGKNIQYF	NA	TRBJ2-4	TRBD2	TRBV19
TGTGCCAGCAGCTTGATGGGGAGGGGTGAAGAGACCCAGTACTTC	CASSLMGRGEETQYF	once	TRBJ2-5	TRBD2	TRBV5-4
TGTGCCAGCTCACCGGGACAGTTTTATGGCTACACCTTC	CASSPGQFYGYTF	NA	TRBJ1-2	TRBD1	TRBV18
TGCGCCAGCAGCCAAGATGGGGGGCGTGCAGATAATTCACCCCTCCACTTT	CASSQDGGRADNSPLHF	few	TRBJ1-6	NA	TRBV4-1
TGTGCCAGCGGCAAGGGGCTGGGAGACACCATATATTTT	CASGKGLGDTIYF	few	TRBJ1-3	NA	TRBV9
TGTGCCAGCAGTCTATCTAGCAACAATGAGCAGTTCTTC	CASSLSSNNEQFF	NA	TRBJ2-1	NA	TRBV6-5
TGCGCCAGCAGCCAAGAGGGGAAGCCTGGAGGAAACACCATATATTTT	CASSQEGKPGGNTIYF	NA	TRBJ1-3	NA	TRBV4-1
TGCAGTGCTATACTCAACTATGGCTACACCTTC	CSAILNYGYTF	NA	TRBJ1-2	NA	TRBV20-1
TGTGCCAGTAGTATAGGGGTTACGAGTGGCTACACCTTC	CASSIGVTSGYTF	NA	TRBJ1-2	NA	TRBV19
TGTGCCAGCAGCAGGGACAGAGCTAGCACAGATACGCAGTATTTT	CASSRDRASTDTQYF	NA	TRBJ2-3	TRBD1	TRBV7-9
TGTGCCAGCAGTGAAGACAGGGGGCGTGAGACCCAGTACTTC	CASSEDRGRETQYF	NA	TRBJ2-5	TRBD1	TRBV2
TGTGCCAGCAGCTTAACCTCGGGGCAGGGAGACGGCTACACCTTC	CASSLTSGQGDGYTF	NA	TRBJ1-2	NA	TRBV7-3
TGTGCCAGCAGACTTGGGACAGTGGCGGACACCATATATTTT	CASRLGTVADTIYF	NA	TRBJ1-3	TRBD1	TRBV27
TGTGCCAGCAGTGAAAGGAGGGGAGGATCACCCCTCCACTTT	CASSERRGGSPLHF	few	TRBJ1-6	NA	TRBV2
TGTGCCAGCAGCTTTACTGGCCAGCTCACTGAAGCTTTCTTT	CASSFTGQLTEAFF	NA	TRBJ1-1	NA	TRBV7-3
TGTGCCAGCAGCCCCAGGGCGACAACTAATGAAAAACTGTTTTTT	CASSPRATTNEKLFF	NA	TRBJ1-4	NA	TRBV7-6
TGTGCCAGCAGCTCGGGAGGCGGACACACAGATACGCAGTATTTT	CASSSGGGHTDTQYF	NA	TRBJ2-3	TRBD2	TRBV7-9
NA	CASSFGEGAYGYTF	NA	TRBJ1-2	NA	TRBV6-5
TGTGCCAGCAGTTTTCGACAGCCTAATTCACCCCTCCACTTT	CASSFRQPNSPLHF	NA	TRBJ1-6	NA	TRBV28
TGTGCCAGCAGTTTATCTAACAGGGGGTCCGAGCAGTACTTC	CASSLSNRGSEQYF	few	TRBJ2-7	TRBD1	TRBV27
TGTGCCAGCAGCTTACTGGGACCTTACGGCGGCTACACCTTC	CASSLLGPYGGYTF	NA	TRBJ1-2	NA	TRBV7-2
TGTGCCAGCAGCTTAGGAGGAGTCGAGCAGTACTTC	CASSLGGVEQYF	NA	TRBJ2-7	NA	TRBV11-2
TGTGCCAGCAGCGTAGCGACTCGGGATACGCAGTATTTT	CASSVATRDTQYF	NA	TRBJ2-3	NA	TRBV9
TGTGCCAGCACGCCAGGGGTCTCTGGAAACACCATATATTTT	CASTPGVSGNTIYF	NA	TRBJ1-3	NA	TRBV6-5
TGTGCCAGCAGGGAGGGAAGACAGACTCCATACGAGCAGTACTTC	CASREGRQTPYEQYF	NA	TRBJ2-7	NA	TRBV6-5
TGCGCCAGCAGCTTGGCGATACTCTACAATGAGCAGTTCTTC	CASSLAILYNEQFF	NA	TRBJ2-1	NA	TRBV5-1
TGCAGCGTTGTGGGGATACAACTTTCTGGAAACACCATATATTTT	CSVVGIQLSGNTIYF	NA	TRBJ1-3	NA	TRBV29-1
TGCGCCAGCCAGCTAACAGGGGTAGGTAATCAGCCCCAGCATTTT	CASQLTGVGNQPQHF	NA	TRBJ1-5	TRBD1	TRBV4-1
TGCGCCAGCAAGGACACAGATACGCAGTATTTT	CASKDTDTQYF	NA	TRBJ2-3	NA	TRBV10-2
TGTGCCACCAGGACAGGGTTAACGCAGTATTTT	CATRTGLTQYF	NA	TRBJ2-3	TRBD1	TRBV25-1
TGTGCCAGCAGGGAAGGACAGGGACTAGCCAAAAACATTCAGTACTTC	CASREGQGLAKNIQYF	NA	TRBJ2-4	TRBD1	TRBV2
TGTGCCAGTTCGTTGGGGATGACAGGTTTGAGGCAGCCCCAGCATTTT	CASSLGMTGLRQPQHF	NA	TRBJ1-5	NA	TRBV19
TGTGCCAGCAGCCTCCTAGCGGGGGGGCTAGATACGCAGTATTTT	CASSLLAGGLDTQYF	NA	TRBJ2-3	TRBD2	TRBV7-9
TGTGCCAGCAGCTTAGGTACTAGCGGGGGTGCAGATACGCAGTATTTT	CASSLGTSGGADTQYF	NA	TRBJ2-3	TRBD2	TRBV7-9
TGTGCCAGCAGCAGAGGACCGGGTAACTATGGCTACACCTTC	CASSRGPGNYGYTF	few	TRBJ1-2	NA	TRBV9
TGTGCCAGCAGCTTAGAAGGGTATTCACCCCTCCACTTT	CASSLEGYSPLHF	NA	TRBJ1-6	NA	TRBV7-2
TGTGCCAGCAGCTCTGACACCGGGGAGCTGTTTTTT	CASSSDTGELFF	NA	TRBJ2-2	NA	TRBV11-2
TGTGCCAGCAGTAAAGCGGGGGGATCCTACGAGCAGTACTTC	CASSKAGGSYEQYF	NA	TRBJ2-7	TRBD2	TRBV28
TGTGCCAGTAGTGGCCCCGTGTTAGCTTTCTTT	CASSGPVLAFF	NA	TRBJ1-1	NA	TRBV19
TGTGCCAGCAGTGGCGGGGATGGTGGAAACACCATATATTTT	CASSGGDGGNTIYF	NA	TRBJ1-3	NA	TRBV6-1
TGTGCCAGCAGTGAATCTGGGACAGGGGAGAAAAAACTGTTTTTT	CASSESGTGEKKLFF	NA	TRBJ1-4	TRBD1	TRBV25-1
TGTGCCAGCAGCTTAGCCCTCTCCGGGACAGAAGGCTACACCTTC	CASSLALSGTEGYTF	NA	TRBJ1-2	TRBD1	TRBV7-9
TGTGCCAGCGCAGCTAGGACAGGATCTGGAAACACCATATATTTT	CASAARTGSGNTIYF	NA	TRBJ1-3	TRBD1	TRBV6-1